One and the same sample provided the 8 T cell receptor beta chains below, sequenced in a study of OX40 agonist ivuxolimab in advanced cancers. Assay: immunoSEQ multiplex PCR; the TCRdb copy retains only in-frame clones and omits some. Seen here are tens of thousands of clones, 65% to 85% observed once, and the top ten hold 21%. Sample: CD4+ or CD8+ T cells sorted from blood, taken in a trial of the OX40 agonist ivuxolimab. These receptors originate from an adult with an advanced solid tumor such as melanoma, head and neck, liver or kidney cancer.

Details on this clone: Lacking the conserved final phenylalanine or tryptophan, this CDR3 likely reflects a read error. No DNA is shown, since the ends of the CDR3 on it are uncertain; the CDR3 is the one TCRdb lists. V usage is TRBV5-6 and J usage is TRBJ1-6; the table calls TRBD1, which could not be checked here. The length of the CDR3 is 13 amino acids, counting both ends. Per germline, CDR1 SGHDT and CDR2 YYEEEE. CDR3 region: CASSSSRTGKLNS.

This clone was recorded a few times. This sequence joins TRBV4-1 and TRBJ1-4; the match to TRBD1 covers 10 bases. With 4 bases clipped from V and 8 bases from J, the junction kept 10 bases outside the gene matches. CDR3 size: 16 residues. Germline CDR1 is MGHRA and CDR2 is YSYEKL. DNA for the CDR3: TGCGCCAGCAGCCCTCGCCGGGACAGGGGAAGCGAAAAACTGTTTTTT. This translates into CASSPRRDRGSEKLFF.

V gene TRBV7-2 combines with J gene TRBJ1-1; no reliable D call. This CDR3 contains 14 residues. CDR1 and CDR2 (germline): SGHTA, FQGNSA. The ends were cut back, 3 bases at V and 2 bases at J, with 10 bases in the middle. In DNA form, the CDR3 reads TGTGCCAGCAGCTTTTTCGGTGGTAACACTGAAGCTTTCTTT. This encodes CASSFFGGNTEAFF.

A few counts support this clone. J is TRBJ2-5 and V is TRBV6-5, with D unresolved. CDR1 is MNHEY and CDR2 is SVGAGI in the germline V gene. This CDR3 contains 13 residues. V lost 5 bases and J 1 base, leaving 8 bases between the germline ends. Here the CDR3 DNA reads TGTGCCAGCAGTATTCCAGGCCAAGAGACCCAGTACTTC. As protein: CASSIPGQETQYF.

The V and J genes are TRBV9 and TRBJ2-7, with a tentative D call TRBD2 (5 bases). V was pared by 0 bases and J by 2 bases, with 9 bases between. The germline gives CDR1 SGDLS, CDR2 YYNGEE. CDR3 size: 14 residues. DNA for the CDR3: TGTGCCAGCAGCGTAGGCGGGTCCGCCTACGAGCAGTACTTC. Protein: CASSVGGSAYEQYF.

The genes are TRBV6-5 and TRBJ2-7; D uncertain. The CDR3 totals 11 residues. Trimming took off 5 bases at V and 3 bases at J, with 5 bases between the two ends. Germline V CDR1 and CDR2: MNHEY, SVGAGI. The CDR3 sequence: CASSTYYEQYF. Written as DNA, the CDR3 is TGTGCCAGCAGTACCTACTACGAGCAGTACTTC.

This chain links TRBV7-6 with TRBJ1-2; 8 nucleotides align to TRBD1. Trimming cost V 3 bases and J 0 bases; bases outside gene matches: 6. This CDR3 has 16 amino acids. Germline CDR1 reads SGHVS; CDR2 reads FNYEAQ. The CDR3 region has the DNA TGTGCCAGCAGCTTGGGAAGACAGGGGCCTAACTATGGCTACACCTTC. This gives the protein CASSLGRQGPNYGYTF.

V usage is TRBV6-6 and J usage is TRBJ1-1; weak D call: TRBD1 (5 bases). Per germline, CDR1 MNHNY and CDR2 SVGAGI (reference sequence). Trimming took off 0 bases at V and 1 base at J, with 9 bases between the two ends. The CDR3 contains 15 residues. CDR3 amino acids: CASSYSRQKNTEAFF. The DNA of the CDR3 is TGTGCCAGCAGTTACTCAAGACAGAAGAACACTGAAGCTTTCTTT.